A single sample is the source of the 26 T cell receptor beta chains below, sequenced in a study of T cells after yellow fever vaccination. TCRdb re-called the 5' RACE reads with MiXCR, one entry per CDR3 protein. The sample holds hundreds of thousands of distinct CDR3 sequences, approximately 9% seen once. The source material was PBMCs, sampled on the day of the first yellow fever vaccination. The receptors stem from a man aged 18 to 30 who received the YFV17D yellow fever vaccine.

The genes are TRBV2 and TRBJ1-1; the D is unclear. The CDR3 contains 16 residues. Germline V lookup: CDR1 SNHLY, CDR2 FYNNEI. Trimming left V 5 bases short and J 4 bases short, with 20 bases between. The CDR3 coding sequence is TGTGCCAGCAGTTCTCAGCCGGGGAGATGGGGCACTGAAGCTTTCTTT. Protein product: CASSSQPGRWGTEAFF.

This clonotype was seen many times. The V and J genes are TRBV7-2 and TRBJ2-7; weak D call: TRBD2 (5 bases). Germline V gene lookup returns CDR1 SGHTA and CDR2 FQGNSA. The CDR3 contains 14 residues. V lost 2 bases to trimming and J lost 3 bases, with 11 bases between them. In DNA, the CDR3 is TGTGCCAGCAGCTTAAACGGGAAGAACTACGAGCAGTACTTC. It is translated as CASSLNGKNYEQYF.

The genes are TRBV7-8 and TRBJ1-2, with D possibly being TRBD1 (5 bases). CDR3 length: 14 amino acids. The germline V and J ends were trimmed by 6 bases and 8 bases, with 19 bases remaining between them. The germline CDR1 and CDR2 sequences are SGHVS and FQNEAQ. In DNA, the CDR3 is TGTGCCAGCAGGGGGCCAGGGAGTGAGAGCGGCTACACCTTC. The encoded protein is CASRGPGSESGYTF.

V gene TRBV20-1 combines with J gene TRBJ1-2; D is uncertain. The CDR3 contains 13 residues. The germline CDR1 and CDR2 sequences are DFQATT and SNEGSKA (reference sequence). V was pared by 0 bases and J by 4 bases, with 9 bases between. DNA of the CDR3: TGCAGTGCTAGAGAGTCAGGCCTCTATGGCTACACCTTC. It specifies CSARESGLYGYTF.

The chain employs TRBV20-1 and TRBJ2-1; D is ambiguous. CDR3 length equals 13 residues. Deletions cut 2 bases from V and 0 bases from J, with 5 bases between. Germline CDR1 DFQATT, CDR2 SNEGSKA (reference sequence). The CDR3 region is CSARYYSYNEQFF. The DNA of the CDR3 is TGCAGTGCTAGATATTACTCCTACAATGAGCAGTTCTTC.

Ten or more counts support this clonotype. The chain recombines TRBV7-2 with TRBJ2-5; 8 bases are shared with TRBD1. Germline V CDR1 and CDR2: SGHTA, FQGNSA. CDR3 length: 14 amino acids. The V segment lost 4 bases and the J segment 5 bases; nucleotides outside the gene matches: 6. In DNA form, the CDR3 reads TGTGCCAGCAGCTGGCGGACAGGGCATGAGACCCAGTACTTC. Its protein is CASSWRTGHETQYF.

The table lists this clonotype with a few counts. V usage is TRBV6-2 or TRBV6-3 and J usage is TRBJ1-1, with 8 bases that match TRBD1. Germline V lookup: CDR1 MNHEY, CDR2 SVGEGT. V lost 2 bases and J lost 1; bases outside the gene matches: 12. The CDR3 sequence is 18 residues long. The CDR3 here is CASSYLGTGPPRNTEAFF. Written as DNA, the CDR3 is TGTGCCAGCAGTTACCTCGGGACAGGACCCCCTAGGAACACTGAAGCTTTCTTT.

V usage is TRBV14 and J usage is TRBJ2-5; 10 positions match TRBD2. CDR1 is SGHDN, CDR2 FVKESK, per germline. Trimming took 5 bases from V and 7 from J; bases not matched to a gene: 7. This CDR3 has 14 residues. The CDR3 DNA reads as TGTGCCAGCAGCGCTAGCGGGGGAACTGGGACCCAGTACTTC. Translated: CASSASGGTGTQYF.

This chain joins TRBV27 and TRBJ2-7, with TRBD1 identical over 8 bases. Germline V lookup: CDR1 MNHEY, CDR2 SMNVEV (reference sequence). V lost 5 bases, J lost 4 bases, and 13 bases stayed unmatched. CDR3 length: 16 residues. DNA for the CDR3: TGTGCCAGCAGTCCTCGCACAGGGGGAATTCCATACGAGCAGTACTTC. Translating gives CASSPRTGGIPYEQYF.

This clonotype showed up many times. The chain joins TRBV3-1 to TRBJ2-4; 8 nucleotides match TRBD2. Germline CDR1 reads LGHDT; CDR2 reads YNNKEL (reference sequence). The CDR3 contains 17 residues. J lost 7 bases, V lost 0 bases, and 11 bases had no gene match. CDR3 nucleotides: TGTGCCAGCAGCCAAGATTTGACGGGAGGGGAGAGGAACATTCAGTACTTC. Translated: CASSQDLTGGERNIQYF.

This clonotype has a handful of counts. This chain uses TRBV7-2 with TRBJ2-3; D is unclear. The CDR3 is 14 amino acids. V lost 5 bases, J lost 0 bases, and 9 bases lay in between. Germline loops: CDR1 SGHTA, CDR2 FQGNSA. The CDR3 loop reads CASSPGYSTDTQYF. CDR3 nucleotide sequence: TGTGCCAGCAGCCCCGGTTATAGCACAGATACGCAGTATTTT.

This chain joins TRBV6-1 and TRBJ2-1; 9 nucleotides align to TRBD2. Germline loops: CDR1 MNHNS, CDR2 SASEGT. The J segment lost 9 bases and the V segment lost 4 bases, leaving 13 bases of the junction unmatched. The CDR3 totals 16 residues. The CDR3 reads CASSGGVAGGHFEQFF. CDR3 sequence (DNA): TGTGCCAGCAGTGGGGGAGTCGCGGGGGGGCATTTTGAGCAGTTCTTC.

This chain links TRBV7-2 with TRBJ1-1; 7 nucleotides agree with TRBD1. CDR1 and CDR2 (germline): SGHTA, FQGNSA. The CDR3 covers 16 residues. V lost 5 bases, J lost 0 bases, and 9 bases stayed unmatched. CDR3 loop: CASSLNPGQMNTEAFF. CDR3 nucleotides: TGTGCCAGCAGCCTTAACCCGGGACAGATGAACACTGAAGCTTTCTTT.

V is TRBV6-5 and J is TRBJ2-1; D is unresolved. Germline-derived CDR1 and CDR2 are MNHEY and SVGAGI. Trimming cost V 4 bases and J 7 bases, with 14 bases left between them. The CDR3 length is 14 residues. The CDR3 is CASSSVGLGNEQFF. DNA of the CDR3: TGTGCCAGCAGTTCTGTGGGCCTCGGGAATGAGCAGTTCTTC.

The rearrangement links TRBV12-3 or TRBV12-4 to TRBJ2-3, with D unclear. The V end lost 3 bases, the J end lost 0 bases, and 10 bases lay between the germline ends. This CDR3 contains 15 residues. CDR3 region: CASSFFEWSTDTQYF. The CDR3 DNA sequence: TGTGCCAGCAGTTTTTTTGAATGGAGCACAGATACGCAGTATTTT.

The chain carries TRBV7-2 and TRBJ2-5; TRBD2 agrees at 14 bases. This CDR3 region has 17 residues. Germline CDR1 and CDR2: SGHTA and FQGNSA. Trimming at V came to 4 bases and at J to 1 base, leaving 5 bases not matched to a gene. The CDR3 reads CASSSGLAGASQETQYF. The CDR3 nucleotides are TGTGCCAGCAGCTCGGGACTAGCGGGGGCCTCCCAAGAGACCCAGTACTTC.

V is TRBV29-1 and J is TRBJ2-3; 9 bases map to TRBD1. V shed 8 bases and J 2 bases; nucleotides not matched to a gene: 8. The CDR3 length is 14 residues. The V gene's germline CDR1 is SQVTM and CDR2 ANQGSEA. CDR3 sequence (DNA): TGCAGCAGCCGGGACAGGGTGTTCACAGATACGCAGTATTTT. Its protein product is CSSRDRVFTDTQYF.

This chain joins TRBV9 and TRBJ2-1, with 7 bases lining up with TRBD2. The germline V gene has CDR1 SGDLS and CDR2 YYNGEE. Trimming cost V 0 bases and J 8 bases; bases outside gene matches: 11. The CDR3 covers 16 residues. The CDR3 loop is CASSVGARGFSDEQFF. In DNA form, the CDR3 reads TGTGCCAGCAGCGTAGGGGCGCGGGGGTTTAGCGATGAGCAGTTCTTC.

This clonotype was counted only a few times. The CDR3 loop reads CASSPRDYEQYF. CDR3 in DNA: TGTGCCAGCAGCCCCAGGGATTACGAGCAGTACTTC. This sequence joins TRBV7-9 and TRBJ2-7, with a weak D call TRBD1 (5 bases). The germline V and J ends were trimmed by 5 bases and 4 bases, with 9 bases remaining between them. Germline values: CDR1 SEHNR, CDR2 FQNEAQ (reference sequence). The CDR3 has 12 amino acids.

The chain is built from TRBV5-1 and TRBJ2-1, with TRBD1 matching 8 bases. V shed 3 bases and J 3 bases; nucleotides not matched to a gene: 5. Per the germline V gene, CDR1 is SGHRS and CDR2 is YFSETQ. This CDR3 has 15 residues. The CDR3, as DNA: TGCGCCAGCAGCTCGACAGGGGAAAACTACAATGAGCAGTTCTTC. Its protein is CASSSTGENYNEQFF.

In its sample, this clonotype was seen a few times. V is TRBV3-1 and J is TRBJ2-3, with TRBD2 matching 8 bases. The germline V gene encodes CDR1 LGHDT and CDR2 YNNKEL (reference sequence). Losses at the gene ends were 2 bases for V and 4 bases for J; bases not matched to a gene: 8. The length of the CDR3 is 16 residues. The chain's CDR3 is CASSQRLATLADTQYF. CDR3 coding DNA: TGTGCCAGCAGCCAAAGACTAGCGACTCTCGCAGATACGCAGTATTTT.

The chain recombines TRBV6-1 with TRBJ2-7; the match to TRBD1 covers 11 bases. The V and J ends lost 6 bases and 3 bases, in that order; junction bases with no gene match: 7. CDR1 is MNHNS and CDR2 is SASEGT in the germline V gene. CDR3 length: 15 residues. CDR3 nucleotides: TGTGCCAGCAGCTCCGGGACAGGGGGTTTCTACGAGCAGTACGTC. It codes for CASSSGTGGFYEQYV.

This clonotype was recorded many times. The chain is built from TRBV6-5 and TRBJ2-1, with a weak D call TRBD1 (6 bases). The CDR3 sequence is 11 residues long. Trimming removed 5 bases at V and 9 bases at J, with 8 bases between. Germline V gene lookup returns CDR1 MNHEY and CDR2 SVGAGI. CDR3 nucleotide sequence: TGTGCCAGCAGTACAGGGTTTGAGCAGTTCTTC. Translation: CASSTGFEQFF.

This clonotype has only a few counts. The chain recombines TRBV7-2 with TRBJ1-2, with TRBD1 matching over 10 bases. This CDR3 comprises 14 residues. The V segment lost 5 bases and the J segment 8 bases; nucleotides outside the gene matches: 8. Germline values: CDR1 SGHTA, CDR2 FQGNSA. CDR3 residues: CASSPRQGAWGYTF. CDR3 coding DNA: TGTGCCAGCAGCCCGCGACAGGGGGCGTGGGGCTACACCTTC.

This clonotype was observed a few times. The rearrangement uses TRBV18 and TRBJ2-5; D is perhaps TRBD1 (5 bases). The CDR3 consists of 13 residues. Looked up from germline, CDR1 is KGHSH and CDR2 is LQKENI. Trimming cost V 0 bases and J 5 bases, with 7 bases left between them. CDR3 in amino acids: CASSPPTVETQYF. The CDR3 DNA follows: TGTGCCAGCTCACCACCGACAGTGGAGACCCAGTACTTC.

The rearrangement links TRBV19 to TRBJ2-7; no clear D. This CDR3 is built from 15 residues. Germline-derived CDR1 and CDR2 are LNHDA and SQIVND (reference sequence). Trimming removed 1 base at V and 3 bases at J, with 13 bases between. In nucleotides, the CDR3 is TGTGCCAGTAGTATAGGCCCAGCGAACTACTACGAGCAGTACTTC. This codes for CASSIGPANYYEQYF.